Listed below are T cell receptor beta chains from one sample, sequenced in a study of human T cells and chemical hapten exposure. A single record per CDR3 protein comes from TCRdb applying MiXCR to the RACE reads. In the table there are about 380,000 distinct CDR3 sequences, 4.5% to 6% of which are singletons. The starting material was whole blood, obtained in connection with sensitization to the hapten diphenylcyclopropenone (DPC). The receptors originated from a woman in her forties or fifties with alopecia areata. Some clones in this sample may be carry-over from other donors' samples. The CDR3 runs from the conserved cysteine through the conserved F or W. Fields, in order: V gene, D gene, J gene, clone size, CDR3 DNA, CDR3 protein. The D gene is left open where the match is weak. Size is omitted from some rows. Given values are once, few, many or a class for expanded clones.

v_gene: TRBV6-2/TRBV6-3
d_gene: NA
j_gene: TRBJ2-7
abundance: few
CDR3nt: TGTGCCAGCACGGGGCTTTCCTACGAGCAGTACTTC
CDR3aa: CASTGLSYEQYF

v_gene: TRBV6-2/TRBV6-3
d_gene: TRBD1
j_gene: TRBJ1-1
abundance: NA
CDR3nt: TGTGCCAGCAGGACAGGGCTGGAGGCTTTCTTT
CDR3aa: CASRTGLEAFF

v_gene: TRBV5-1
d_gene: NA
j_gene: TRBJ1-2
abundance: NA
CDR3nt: TGCGCCAGCAGCTTGGGGTCAGAGGGAAGCTATGGCTACACCTTC
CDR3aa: CASSLGSEGSYGYTF

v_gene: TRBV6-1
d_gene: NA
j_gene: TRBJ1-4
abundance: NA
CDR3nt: TGTGCCAGCAGTGAAGGGCAGCAGGAAAAACTGTTTTTT
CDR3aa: CASSEGQQEKLFF

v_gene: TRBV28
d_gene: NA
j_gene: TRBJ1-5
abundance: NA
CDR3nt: TGTGCCAGCAGTTTAGTGAGAGGGGCGGGTAGTCAGCCCCAGCATTTT
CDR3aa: CASSLVRGAGSQPQHF

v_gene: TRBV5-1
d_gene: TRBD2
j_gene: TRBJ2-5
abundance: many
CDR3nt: TGCGCCAGCAGCCCCCTGATAGCGGGGGAAGAGACCCAGTACTTC
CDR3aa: CASSPLIAGEETQYF

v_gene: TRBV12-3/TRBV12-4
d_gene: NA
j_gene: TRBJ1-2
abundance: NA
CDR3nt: TGTGCCAGCAGTTTAGCGCCGGGACTCACTAACTATGGCTACACCTTC
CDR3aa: CASSLAPGLTNYGYTF

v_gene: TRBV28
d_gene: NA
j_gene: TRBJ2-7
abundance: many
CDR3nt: TGTGCCAGCAGTTTCCTATCCGAGCAGTACTTC
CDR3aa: CASSFLSEQYF

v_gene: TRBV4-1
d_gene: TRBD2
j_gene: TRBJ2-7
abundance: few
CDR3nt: TGCGCCAGCAGCCAAGAAGGCGGGGGGACCGACGAGCAGTACTTC
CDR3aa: CASSQEGGGTDEQYF

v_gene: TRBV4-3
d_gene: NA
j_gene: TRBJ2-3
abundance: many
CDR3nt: TGCGCCAGCAGCCAAGAACGGGGTTTCACAGATACGCAGTATTTT
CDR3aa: CASSQERGFTDTQYF

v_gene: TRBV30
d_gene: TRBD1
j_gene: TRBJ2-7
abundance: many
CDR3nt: TGTGCCTGGAGTACTCCGGGACAGGGGCCCTACGAGCAGTACTTC
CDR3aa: CAWSTPGQGPYEQYF

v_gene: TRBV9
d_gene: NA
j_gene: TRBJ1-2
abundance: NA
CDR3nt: TGTGCCAGCAGCGTAGCGGCAGGAGTGGAGGCCCTCTATCGCTACACCTTC
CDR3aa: CASSVAAGVEALYRYTF

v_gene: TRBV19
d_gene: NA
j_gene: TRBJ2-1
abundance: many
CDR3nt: TGTGCCAGTTCCTCCTTGGATGAGCAGTTCTTC
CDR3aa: CASSSLDEQFF

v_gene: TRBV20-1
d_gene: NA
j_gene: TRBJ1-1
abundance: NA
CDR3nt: TGCAGTGCTAGTTCAGGGATGGACACTGAAGCTTTCTTT
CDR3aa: CSASSGMDTEAFF

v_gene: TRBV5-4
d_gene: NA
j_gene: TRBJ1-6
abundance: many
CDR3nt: TGTGCCAGCAGCAACACAGGGAATAATTCACCCCTCCACTTT
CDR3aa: CASSNTGNNSPLHF

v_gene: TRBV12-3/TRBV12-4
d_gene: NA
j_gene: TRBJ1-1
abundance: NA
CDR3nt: TGTGCCAGCACCCGGACACTTGAAGCTTTCTTT
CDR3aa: CASTRTLEAFF

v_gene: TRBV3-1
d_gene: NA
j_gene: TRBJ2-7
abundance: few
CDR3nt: TGTGCCAGCAGCCAAGATTCGACTCCCATCGGGGAGCAGTACTTC
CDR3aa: CASSQDSTPIGEQYF

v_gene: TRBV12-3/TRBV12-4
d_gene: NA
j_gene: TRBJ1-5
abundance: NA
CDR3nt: TGTGCCAGCAGTTTAGAGCAGGGGAACCAGCCCCAGCATTTT
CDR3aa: CASSLEQGNQPQHF

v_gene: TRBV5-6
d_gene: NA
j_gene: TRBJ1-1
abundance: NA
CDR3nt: TGTGCCAGCAGCTTGGCGTGGACAGAGAACACTGAAGCTTTCTTT
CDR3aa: CASSLAWTENTEAFF

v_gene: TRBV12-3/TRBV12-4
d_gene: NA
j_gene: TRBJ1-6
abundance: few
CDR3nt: TGTGCCAGCAGTTTATCGTCGGAGTCACCCCTCCACTTT
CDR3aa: CASSLSSESPLHF